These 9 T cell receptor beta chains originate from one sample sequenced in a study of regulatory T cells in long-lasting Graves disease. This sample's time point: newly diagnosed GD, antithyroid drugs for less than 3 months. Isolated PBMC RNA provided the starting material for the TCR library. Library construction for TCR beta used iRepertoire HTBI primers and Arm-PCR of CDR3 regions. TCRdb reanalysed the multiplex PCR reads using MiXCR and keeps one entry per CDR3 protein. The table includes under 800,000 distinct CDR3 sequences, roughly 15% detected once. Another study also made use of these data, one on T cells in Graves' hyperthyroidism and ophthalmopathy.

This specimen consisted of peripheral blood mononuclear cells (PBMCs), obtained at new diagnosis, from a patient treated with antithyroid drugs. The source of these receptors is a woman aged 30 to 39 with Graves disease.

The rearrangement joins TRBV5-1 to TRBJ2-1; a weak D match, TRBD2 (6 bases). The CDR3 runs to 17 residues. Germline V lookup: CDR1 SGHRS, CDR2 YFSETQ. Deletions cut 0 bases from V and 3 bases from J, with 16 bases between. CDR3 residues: CASSLDRAGKLYNEQFF. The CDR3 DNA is TGCGCCAGCAGCTTGGATAGGGCGGGGAAACTCTACAATGAGCAGTTCTTC.

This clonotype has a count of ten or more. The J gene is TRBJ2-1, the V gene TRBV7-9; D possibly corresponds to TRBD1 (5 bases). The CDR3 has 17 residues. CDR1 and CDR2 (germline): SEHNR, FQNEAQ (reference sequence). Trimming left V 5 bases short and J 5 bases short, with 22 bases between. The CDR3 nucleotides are TGTGCCAGCAGCCCCCATAGGGGCCGGACACCTGACAATGAGCAGTTCTTC. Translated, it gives CASSPHRGRTPDNEQFF.

CDR3 DNA: TGCGCCAGCAGCCGGGGGGACAGGGATAACTACGAGCAGTACTTC. This translates into CASSRGDRDNYEQYF. The chain employs TRBV5-1 and TRBJ2-7, with TRBD1 matching over 9 bases. The length of the CDR3 is 15 residues. CDR1 is SGHRS and CDR2 is YFSETQ in the germline V gene. V lost 4 bases and J lost 3; bases outside the gene matches: 8.

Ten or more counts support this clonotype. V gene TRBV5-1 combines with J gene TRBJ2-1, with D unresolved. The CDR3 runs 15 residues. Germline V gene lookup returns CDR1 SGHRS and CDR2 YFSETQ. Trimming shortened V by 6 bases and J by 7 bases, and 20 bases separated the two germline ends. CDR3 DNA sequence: TGCGCCAGCATGGCGACCTCGGTAAAATGGAATGAGCAGTTCTTC. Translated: CASMATSVKWNEQFF.

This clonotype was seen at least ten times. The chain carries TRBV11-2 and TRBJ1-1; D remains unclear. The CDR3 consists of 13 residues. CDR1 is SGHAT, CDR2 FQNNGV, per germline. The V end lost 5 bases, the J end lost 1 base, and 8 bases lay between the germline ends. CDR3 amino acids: CASSRRRNTEAFF. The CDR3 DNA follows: TGTGCCAGCAGCCGACGGAGGAACACTGAAGCTTTCTTT.

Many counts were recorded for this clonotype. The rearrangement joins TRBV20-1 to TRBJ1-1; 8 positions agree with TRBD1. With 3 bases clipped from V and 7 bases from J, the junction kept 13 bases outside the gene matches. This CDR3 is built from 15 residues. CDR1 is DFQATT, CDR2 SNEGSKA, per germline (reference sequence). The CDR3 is CSARPARTGRLEAFF. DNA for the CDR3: TGCAGTGCTAGGCCGGCGAGGACAGGGAGGCTTGAAGCTTTCTTT.

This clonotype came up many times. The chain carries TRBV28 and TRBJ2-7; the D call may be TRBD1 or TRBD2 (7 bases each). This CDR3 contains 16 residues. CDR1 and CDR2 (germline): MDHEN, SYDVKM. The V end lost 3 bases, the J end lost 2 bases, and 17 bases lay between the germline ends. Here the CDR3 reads CASSLGGTVQPYEQYF. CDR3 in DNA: TGTGCCAGCAGTTTGGGGGGGACAGTCCAACCCTACGAGCAGTACTTC.

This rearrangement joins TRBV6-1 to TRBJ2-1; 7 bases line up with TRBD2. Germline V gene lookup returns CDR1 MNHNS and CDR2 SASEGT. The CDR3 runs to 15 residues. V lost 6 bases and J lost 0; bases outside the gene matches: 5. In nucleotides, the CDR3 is TGTGCCAGCAGCCGGACTAGAGGCTCCTACAATGAGCAGTTCTTC. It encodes CASSRTRGSYNEQFF.

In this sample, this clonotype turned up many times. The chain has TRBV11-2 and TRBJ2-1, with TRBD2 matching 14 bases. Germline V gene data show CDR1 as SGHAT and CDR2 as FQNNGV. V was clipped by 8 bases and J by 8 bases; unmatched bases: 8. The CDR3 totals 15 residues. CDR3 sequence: CASSFGTSGSDEQFF. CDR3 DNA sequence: TGTGCCAGCTCCTTTGGGACTAGCGGGAGTGATGAGCAGTTCTTC. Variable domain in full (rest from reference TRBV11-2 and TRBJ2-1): EAGVAQSPRYKIIEKRQSVAFWCNPISGHATLYWYQQILGQGPKLLIQFQNNGVVDDSQLPKDRFSAERLKGVDSTLKIQPAKLEDSAVYLCASSFGTSGSDEQFFGPGTRLTVL.